Shown below are 19 T cell receptor beta chains from a single sample sequenced in a study of T cell changes during pregnancy in multiple sclerosis (dated by TCRdb to the late 2010s). Library construction relied on the immunoSEQ multiplex PCR assay. In TCRdb, the immuneACCESS table is reduced to in-frame sequences with V and J assigned. These tables do not hold every clone; where another copy was compared, an unresolved V gene accounts for under half, and the others remain unexplained. This sample has 50,000 to 70,000 clones in its table, and roughly 92% of those were observed once. The ten largest clones take up roughly 1.5% of the sample. This specimen consisted of peripheral blood, obtained in the second trimester of pregnancy. All receptors derive from a female donor with multiple sclerosis, enrolled in a pregnancy study.

The chain uses TRBV6-5 and TRBJ2-6; TRBD1 agrees at 7 bases. Trimming cost V 7 bases and J 3 bases; bases outside gene matches: 6. The germline V gene has CDR1 MNHEY and CDR2 SVGAGI. The CDR3 contains 15 residues. CDR3 in amino acids: CASTRQGIGANVLTF. In DNA, the CDR3 is TGTGCCAGCACTCGACAGGGAATTGGGGCCAACGTCCTGACTTTC.

This CDR3 reads CASSEHGQEGEQFF. CDR3 in DNA: TGTGCCAGCAGTGAACACGGGCAGGAGGGTGAGCAGTTCTTC. The V and J genes are TRBV2 and TRBJ2-1, with D possibly being TRBD2 (6 bases). This CDR3 has 14 amino acids. Germline-derived CDR1 and CDR2 are SNHLY and FYNNEI. Trimming cost V 2 bases and J 9 bases, with 14 bases left between them. Drawing the rest from reference TRBV2 and TRBJ2-1, the complete variable domain is EPEVTQTPSHQVTQMGQEVILRCVPISNHLYFYWYRQILGQKVEFLVSFYNNEISEKSEIFDDQFSVERPDGSNFTLKIRSTKLEDSAMYFCASSEHGQEGEQFFGPGTRLTVL.

CDR3 nucleotide sequence: TGTGCCAGCAGTTTACAACCGGGACAGGGTATGTACGAGCAGTACTTC. It encodes CASSLQPGQGMYEQYF. The J gene is TRBJ2-7, the V gene TRBV27; 9 bases agree with TRBD1. V lost 2 bases, J lost 4 bases, and 9 bases stayed unmatched. The CDR3 consists of 16 residues. Germline CDR1 is MNHEY and CDR2 is SMNVEV (reference sequence).

The rearrangement joins TRBV30 to TRBJ2-6, with 10 bases lining up with TRBD1. The CDR3 loop spans 16 amino acids. V shed 8 bases and J 1 base; nucleotides not matched to a gene: 8. Per germline, CDR1 GTSNPN and CDR2 SVGIG (reference sequence). The DNA of the CDR3 is TGTGCCGGTCGGGACAGGGGTTCTTCTGGGGCCAACGTCCTGACTTTC. Its protein is CAGRDRGSSGANVLTF.

The chain is built from TRBV10-2 and TRBJ1-5; D is unresolved. The germline V and J ends were trimmed by 0 bases and 8 bases, with 5 bases remaining between them. Per the germline V gene, CDR1 is WSHSY and CDR2 is SAAADI. The CDR3 length is 12 residues. Here the CDR3 DNA reads TGCGCCAGCAGTGAGTCGGCCGAGCCCCAGCATTTT. Its translation: CASSESAEPQHF.

This chain uses TRBV5-1 with TRBJ1-1, with TRBD1 identical over 7 bases. This CDR3 contains 13 residues. V lost 6 bases to trimming and J lost 4 bases; unmatched junction nucleotides: 6. Germline V CDR1 and CDR2: SGHRS, YFSETQ. CDR3 amino acids: CASTSTGSTEAFF. The CDR3 bases are TGCGCCAGCACCTCGACAGGGTCCACTGAAGCTTTCTTT.

With respect to this clone: A junction boundary mismatches the germline segment, possibly from a read error. The chain employs TRBV19 and TRBJ2-4; 15 bases align to TRBD2. Germline values: CDR1 LNHDA, CDR2 SQIVND (reference sequence). The CDR3 has 13 residues. The CDR3 sequence is CASSLRGTSGRLF. The DNA of the CDR3 is TGTGCCAGTAGTCTGAGAGGGACTAGCGGGAGGTTGTTC.

The V gene is TRBV5-6, the J gene TRBJ2-3, with 12 bases aligning to TRBD2. V trimming: 4 bases; J trimming: 5 bases; junction bases outside the gene matches: 5. Germline V lookup: CDR1 SGHDT, CDR2 YYEEEE. The CDR3 extends over 15 amino acids. The CDR3 coding sequence is TGTGCCAGCAGCATTCCGGGACTAGCGGGAGATACGCAGTATTTT. It yields the protein CASSIPGLAGDTQYF.

CDR3 in amino acids: CASSLDRAYDEQYF. The CDR3 DNA reads as TGTGCCAGCAGCTTGGACAGGGCTTACGACGAGCAGTACTTC. V is TRBV5-6 and J is TRBJ2-7; possibly TRBD1 for D (6 bases). This CDR3 spans 14 amino acids. Per germline, CDR1 SGHDT and CDR2 YYEEEE. Trimming left V 0 bases short and J 5 bases short, with 12 bases between.

V and J are TRBV7-9 and TRBJ2-1; possible D gene TRBD2, 6 bases. Trimming removed 4 bases from V and 8 bases from J, with 15 bases in between. The CDR3 runs 14 residues. Germline V CDR1 and CDR2: SEHNR, FQNEAQ (reference sequence). In nucleotides, the CDR3 is TGTGCCAGCAGCTCCTCCCGGGGACTGGATGAGCAGTTCTTC. It yields the protein CASSSSRGLDEQFF.

The rearrangement links TRBV19 to TRBJ2-3; TRBD1 aligns across 10 bases. CDR3 size: 15 residues. Trimming cost V 4 bases and J 5 bases; bases outside gene matches: 6. Germline CDR1 LNHDA, CDR2 SQIVND (reference sequence). CDR3 in amino acids: CASSTGTGVVDTQYF. In DNA, the CDR3 is TGTGCCAGTAGTACCGGGACAGGGGTTGTAGATACGCAGTATTTT.

The gene calls are TRBV10-3 and TRBJ2-1; 9 nucleotides match TRBD2. The CDR3 contains 16 residues. V gave up 3 bases and J gave up 6 bases; unmatched junction bases: 9. Germline CDR1 is ENHRY and CDR2 is SYGVKD. CDR3 sequence: CAISDATSGLFNEQFF. CDR3 in DNA: TGTGCCATCAGTGACGCGACTAGCGGACTTTTCAATGAGCAGTTCTTC.

The chain links TRBV27 to TRBJ2-7, with 10 bases matching TRBD2. CDR3 length equals 15 residues. Germline values: CDR1 MNHEY, CDR2 SMNVEV (reference sequence). V lost 3 bases to trimming and J lost 6 bases; unmatched junction nucleotides: 8. CDR3 amino acids: CASSFYLAGVREQYF. The CDR3 DNA is TGTGCCAGCAGTTTTTACCTAGCGGGAGTCCGCGAGCAGTACTTC.

Here the CDR3 DNA reads TGTGCCAGCAGCTCCTATACAGGGGGGAATTCCTATGGCTACACCTTC. It encodes CASSSYTGGNSYGYTF. The chain links TRBV7-9 to TRBJ1-2; 8 bases line up with TRBD1. CDR3 size: 16 residues. Germline V gene lookup returns CDR1 SEHNR and CDR2 FQNEAQ (reference sequence). The V gene end was trimmed by 4 bases and the J gene end by 4 bases; junction bases not matched to a gene: 11.

The chain employs TRBV5-6 and TRBJ2-7; D unresolved. This CDR3 has 12 amino acids. From germline, CDR1 is SGHDT and CDR2 YYEEEE. The V end was cut by 6 bases, the J end by 1 base, with 8 bases between. The CDR3 coding sequence is TGTGCCAGCACGGCACAGTCCTACGAGCAGTACTTC. Its translation: CASTAQSYEQYF.

The chain links TRBV27 to TRBJ2-1; 13 bases are a match to TRBD2. The germline gives CDR1 MNHEY, CDR2 SMNVEV (reference sequence). The CDR3 consists of 15 residues. J was trimmed by 10 bases and V by 3 bases; bases with no gene match: 6. The CDR3 reads CASSLRSLAGGEQFF. In DNA, the CDR3 is TGTGCCAGCAGTTTGAGGTCACTAGCGGGAGGGGAGCAGTTCTTC.

The rearrangement joins TRBV7-3 to TRBJ2-2, with TRBD1 matching 7 bases. This CDR3 is 16 amino acids long. V shed 4 bases and J 2 bases; nucleotides not matched to a gene: 7. Germline assignment: CDR1 SGHTA and CDR2 FQGTGA. This chain's CDR3 is CASSSQGVINTGELFF. The CDR3 region has the DNA TGTGCCAGCAGCTCCCAGGGGGTGATTAACACCGGGGAGCTGTTTTTT. Full variable domain (remainder filled in from reference TRBV7-3 and TRBJ2-2): GAGVSQTPSNKVTEKGKYVELRCDPISGHTALYWYRQSLGQGPEFLIYFQGTGAADDSGLPNDRFFAVRPEGSVSTLKIQRTERGDSAVYLCASSSQGVINTGELFFGEGSRLTVL.

The rearrangement links TRBV9 to TRBJ2-7; maybe TRBD1 (5 bases). V was trimmed by 3 bases and J by 3 bases, leaving 10 bases between them. Germline-derived CDR1 and CDR2 are SGDLS and YYNGEE. The CDR3 has 13 residues. The CDR3 nucleotides are TGTGCCAGCAGCGAAAATCAGGGCTACGAGCAGTACTTC. Its protein is CASSENQGYEQYF.

The rearrangement uses TRBV27 and TRBJ1-1; 9 nucleotides align to TRBD1. Germline V lookup: CDR1 MNHEY, CDR2 SMNVEV (reference sequence). The CDR3 length is 18 residues. The V segment lost 2 bases and the J segment 6 bases; nucleotides outside the gene matches: 16. This chain's CDR3 is CASSLISRSQGAIAEAFF. The CDR3 DNA reads TGTGCCAGCAGTTTAATTTCGCGCTCACAGGGGGCGATTGCTGAAGCTTTCTTT.